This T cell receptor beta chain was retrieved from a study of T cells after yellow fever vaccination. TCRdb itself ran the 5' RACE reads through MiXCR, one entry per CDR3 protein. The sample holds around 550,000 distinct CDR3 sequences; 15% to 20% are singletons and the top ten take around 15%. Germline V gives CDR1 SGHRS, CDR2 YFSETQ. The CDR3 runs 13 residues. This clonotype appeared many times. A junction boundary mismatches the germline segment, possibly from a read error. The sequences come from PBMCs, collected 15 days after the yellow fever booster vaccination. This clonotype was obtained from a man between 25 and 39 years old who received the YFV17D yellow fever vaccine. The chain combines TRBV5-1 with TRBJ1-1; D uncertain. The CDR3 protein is CASSLEGNTEAFF. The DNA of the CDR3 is TGTGCCAGCAGCTTAGAAGGGAACACTGAAGCTTTCTTT.